This TCR beta chain was identified in a study of T-cell memory formation after mild COVID-19. Findings and limits, study-wide: Clones contracting across day 15 to 85 had a balanced CD4/CD8 profile; later expanding clones leaned CD4+. The SARS-CoV-2 specificity of second-wave clones reaching peak at day 37 remained unverified.

V lost 4 bases, J lost 3 bases, and 11 bases stayed unmatched. The germline V gene encodes CDR1 SGHRS and CDR2 YFSETQ. This CDR3 region has 16 residues. TCRdb re-derived calls from the 5' RACE reads in MiXCR, one entry per CDR3 protein. This sample has roughly 300,000 distinct CDR3 sequences; approximately 13% occur once, and the top ten carry about a fifth. This clonotype was observed a few times. Antigen unknown. The sequence was collected from a man in his late teens or twenties who had mild COVID-19 (a few samples of this study predate the infection). Cell type and time point are not known. The chain uses TRBV5-1 and TRBJ2-3; 7 positions agree with TRBD1. Material for sequencing was PBMCs or a T cell subset sorted from them (not recorded which). The CDR3 DNA sequence: TGCGCCAGCAGCAGAGGGACAGTCAAGGAAACAGATACGCAGTATTTT. This encodes CASSRGTVKETDTQYF.